This TCR beta chain was documented in a study of molecular identifiers for immune sequencing clone quantification (dated by TCRdb to the late 2010s). Background on the whole study: For a replicate experiment, RNA from 20,000 or 100,000 naive CD8 T cells was divided into five aliquots, and four of the five aliquots were sequenced. The study was a methods study using CD8 T cells to benchmark molecular-identifier clustering-based TCR repertoire sequencing (MIDCIRS) and TCR RNA copy counting.

CDR1 and CDR2 are read off the germline V gene (reference sequence) as LNHDA and SQIVND. Reading from cysteine to phenylalanine, the CDR3 counts 10 amino acids. The kept DNA is CDR3 alone, 30 bases in frame from the first base. The V end loses 4 bases and the J end loses 5 bases, and a stretch of 2 bases separates them. Libraries of naive CD8 T cells were generated from about 21,000 to 970,000 sorted cells, with 10%, 30% or 50% of the purified RNA used. Naive CD8 T cells were FACS-sorted as CD8+CD4-CCR7+CD45RA+ on a BD FACSAria II into RLT Plus buffer. Detection sensitivity was tested by spiking Jurkat RNA equal to about eleven TCR copies' worth into samples containing 20,000-1,000,000 naive CD8 T cells. Enrichment of CD8 T cells was performed with RosetteSep CD8+ T Cell Enrichment Cocktail and Ficoll-Paque, after which ACK red cell lysis was carried out. The study at large found these results: Clones above 20 RNA copies held over 99% of molecules in CMV-specific effector cells but under 1% in naive cells. Approximately 3 recovered TCR RNA copies per cell were obtained by modeling, versus approximately 9 by digital PCR, implying a capture efficiency of around 28%. The sizes of highly expanded clones could end up underestimated when identical TCR molecules share a barcode. The naive libraries included spiked-in Jurkat TCR RNA (fewer than eleven copies' worth), and this RNA is not part of the donor repertoire. When barcode sub-clustering was left out, chimeric consensus sequences inflated TCR diversity, with chimeras reaching as high as 47%. A single cell's worth of spiked-in Jurkat TCR RNA was reported detectable even among under 1.1 million naive CD8 T cells.

This clonotype was detected only a few times. This receptor's antigen is unknown. No qualities accompany the bases; no much larger clone lies one base away. The protocol used for the library was PCR. Reads for this sample came from a NextSeq 500. Preparation of bulk TCR libraries followed a previously described approach, with the TCR primers listed in Table S5. The Qiagen AllPrep DNA/RNA kit was used to purify total RNA. Before any analysis, reads coming from multiple sequencing runs of the same library were combined into one pool. In the original analysis: Reads were retained only if their TCR constant sequence matched exactly, and those retained reads were trimmed to 150 nt and grouped according to their 12-nt molecular barcodes. Reads within each barcode group were sub-clustered using a 15% Levenshtein threshold, and quality-weighted consensus sequences were constructed for each RNA molecule. Non-functional sequences were discarded, and so were lower-count sequences lying one edit away from another sequence. On the basis of fitting two negative binomial distributions, barcode sub-clusters with fewer than 20% of the maximum read count were discarded. The raw public data were reprocessed by TCRdb itself: fastp quality trimming at Q25, MiXCR clonotype calling, in-frame beta chains only. Rows are combined by CDR3 protein, so each entry shows the most common genes and DNA. TCRdb, not the original authors, processed these V and J calls. Counted in this sample were around 320,000 distinct CDR3 sequences; roughly a quarter of them appeared once. Roughly 0.7% of the sample is in the top ten clones.

The specimen was naive CD8+ T cells from blood, with Jurkat cell RNA spiked in. The cell subset or site label on this specimen signifies: FACS-sorted CD8+CD4-CCR7+CD45RA+ naive T cells. Rearrangement joined TRBV19 to TRBJ1-1; the D gene is unclear. This clonotype was obtained from a human donor in good health. Some libraries in this study had Jurkat cell RNA spiked in. CDR3 reads: CASSKTEAFF. The sequence in DNA is TGTGCCAGTAGTAAGACTGAAGCTTTCTTT.